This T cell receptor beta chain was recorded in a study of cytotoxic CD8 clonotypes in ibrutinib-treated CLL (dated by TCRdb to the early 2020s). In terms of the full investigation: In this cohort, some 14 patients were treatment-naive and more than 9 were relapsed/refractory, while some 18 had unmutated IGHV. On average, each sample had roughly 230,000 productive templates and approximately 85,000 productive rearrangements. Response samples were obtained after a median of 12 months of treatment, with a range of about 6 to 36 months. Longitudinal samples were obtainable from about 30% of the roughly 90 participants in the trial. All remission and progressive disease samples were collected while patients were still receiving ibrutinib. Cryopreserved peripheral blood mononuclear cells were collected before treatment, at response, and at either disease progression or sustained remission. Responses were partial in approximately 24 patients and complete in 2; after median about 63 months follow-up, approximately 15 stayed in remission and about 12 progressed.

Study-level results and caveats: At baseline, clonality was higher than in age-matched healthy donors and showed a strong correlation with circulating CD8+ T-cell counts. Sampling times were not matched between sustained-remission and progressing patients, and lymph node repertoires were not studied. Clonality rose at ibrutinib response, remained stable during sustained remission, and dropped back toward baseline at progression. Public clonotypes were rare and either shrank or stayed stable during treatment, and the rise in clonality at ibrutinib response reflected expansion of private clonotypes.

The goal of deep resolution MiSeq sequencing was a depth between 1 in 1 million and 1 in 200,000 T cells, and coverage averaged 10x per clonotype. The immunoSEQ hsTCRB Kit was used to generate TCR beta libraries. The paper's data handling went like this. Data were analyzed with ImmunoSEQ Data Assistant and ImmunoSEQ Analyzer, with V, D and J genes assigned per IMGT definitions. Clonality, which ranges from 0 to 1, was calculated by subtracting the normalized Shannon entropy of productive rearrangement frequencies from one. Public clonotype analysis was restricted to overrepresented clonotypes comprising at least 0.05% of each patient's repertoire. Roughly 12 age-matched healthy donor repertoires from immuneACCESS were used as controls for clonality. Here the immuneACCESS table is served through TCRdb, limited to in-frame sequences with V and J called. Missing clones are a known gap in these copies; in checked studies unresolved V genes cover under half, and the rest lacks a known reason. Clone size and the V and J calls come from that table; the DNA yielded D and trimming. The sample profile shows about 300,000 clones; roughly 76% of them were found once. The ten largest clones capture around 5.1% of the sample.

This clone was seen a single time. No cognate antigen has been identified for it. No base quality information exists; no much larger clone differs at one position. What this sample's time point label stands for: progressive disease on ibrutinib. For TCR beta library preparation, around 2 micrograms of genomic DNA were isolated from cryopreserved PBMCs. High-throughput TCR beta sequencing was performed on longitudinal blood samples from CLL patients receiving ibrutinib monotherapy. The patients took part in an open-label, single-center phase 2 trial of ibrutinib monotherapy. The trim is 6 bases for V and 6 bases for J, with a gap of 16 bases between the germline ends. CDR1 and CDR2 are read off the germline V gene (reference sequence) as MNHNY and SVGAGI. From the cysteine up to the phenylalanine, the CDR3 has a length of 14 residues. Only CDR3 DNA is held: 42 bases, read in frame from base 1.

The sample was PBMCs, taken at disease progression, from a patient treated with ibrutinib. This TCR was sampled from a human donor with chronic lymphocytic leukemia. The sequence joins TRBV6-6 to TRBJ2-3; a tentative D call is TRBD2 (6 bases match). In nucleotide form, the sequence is TGTGCCAGCAGACCTACGGGACTCGGCGATACGCAGTATTTT. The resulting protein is CASRPTGLGDTQYF.